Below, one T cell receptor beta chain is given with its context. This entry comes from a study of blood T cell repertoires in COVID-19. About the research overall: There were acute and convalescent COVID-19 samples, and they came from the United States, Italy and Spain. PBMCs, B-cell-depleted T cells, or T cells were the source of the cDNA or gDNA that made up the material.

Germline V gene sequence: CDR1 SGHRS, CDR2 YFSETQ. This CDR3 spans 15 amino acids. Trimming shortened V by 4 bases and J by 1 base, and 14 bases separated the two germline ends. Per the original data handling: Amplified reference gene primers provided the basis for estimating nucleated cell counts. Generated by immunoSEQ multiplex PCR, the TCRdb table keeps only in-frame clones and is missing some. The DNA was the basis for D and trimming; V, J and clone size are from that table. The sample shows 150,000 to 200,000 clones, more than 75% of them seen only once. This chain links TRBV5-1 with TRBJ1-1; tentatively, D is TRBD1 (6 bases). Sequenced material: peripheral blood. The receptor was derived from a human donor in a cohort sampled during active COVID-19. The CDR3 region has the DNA TGCGCCAGCAGCGCGGCGGACAGAAGGAACACTGAAGCTTTCTTT. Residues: CASSAADRRNTEAFF.